This TCR beta chain was documented in a study of Graves' ophthalmopathy and Graves' hyperthyroidism. Ineligible for inclusion were patients with other autoimmune diseases, uncontrolled infections, pregnancy or lactation. A volume of around 9.5 ml of fresh peripheral blood supplied the PBMCs. RNA transcripts provided the template for amplifying TCR beta CDR3 regions. After a first-round RT-PCR with HTBI primers, a second-round multiplex PCR was run. TCRdb redid the calling of the multiplex PCR reads with MiXCR, one entry per CDR3 protein. Here the sample spans just over 600,000 distinct CDR3 sequences, about a fifth being singletons. Looked up from germline, CDR1 is DFQATT and CDR2 is SNEGSKA (reference sequence). Trimming removed 0 bases at V and 0 bases at J, with 18 bases between. The CDR3 loop spans 17 amino acids.

The sequenced sample was peripheral blood. The sequence derives from a young woman with stable Graves' hyperthyroidism. Some clones in this sample may be carry-over from other donors' samples. This chain joins TRBV20-1 and TRBJ2-7; no reliable D call. The CDR3 nucleotides read TGCAGTGCTAGAGATTTATCGCCCACCGGGCCCTCCTACGAGCAGTACTTC. Residues: CSARDLSPTGPSYEQYF.